These T cell receptor beta chains were read from a single sample in a study of shared clonotypes between healthy human individuals. Generated by immunoSEQ multiplex PCR, the TCRdb table keeps only in-frame clones and is missing some. The sample has 550,000 to 650,000 clones, 90% to 97% seen once. The sequencing sample was made of naive CD8+ T cells sorted from blood. These receptors were taken from a woman aged 25 to 39 in good health. The CDR3 runs from the conserved cysteine through the conserved F or W. D genes are given only for firm matches.

D gene: TRBD1
J gene: TRBJ1-4
V gene: TRBV9
CDR3 protein: CASSPEGRTGEKLFF

D gene: -
J gene: TRBJ2-5
V gene: TRBV11-2
CDR3 protein: CASSLEFGGRHQLRETQYF

D gene: -
J gene: TRBJ1-1
V gene: TRBV5-6
CDR3 protein: CASSLASNTEAFF

D gene: -
J gene: TRBJ1-1
V gene: TRBV28
CDR3 protein: CASTPGPFLNTEAFF

D gene: TRBD1
J gene: TRBJ1-2
V gene: TRBV5-6
CDR3 protein: CASSTGDSYGYTF

D gene: TRBD2
J gene: TRBJ2-7
V gene: TRBV19
CDR3 protein: CASSLAGSYEQYF

D gene: -
J gene: TRBJ2-7
V gene: TRBV7-9
CDR3 protein: CASSLEAGPSRPYEQYF

D gene: TRBD1
J gene: TRBJ1-4
V gene: TRBV18
CDR3 protein: CASSPIGQGIATNEKLFF

D gene: -
J gene: TRBJ2-3
V gene: TRBV27
CDR3 protein: CASSFFGTDTQYF

D gene: TRBD1
J gene: TRBJ1-1
V gene: TRBV27
CDR3 protein: CASSLRGPTEAFF

D gene: -
J gene: TRBJ2-5
V gene: TRBV7-2
CDR3 protein: CASSLISVETQYF

D gene: -
J gene: TRBJ2-7
V gene: TRBV2
CDR3 protein: CASSEALHGLPPPYEQYF

D gene: TRBD2
J gene: TRBJ2-3
V gene: TRBV27
CDR3 protein: CASTPTGGRDTQYF

D gene: -
J gene: TRBJ2-7
V gene: TRBV7-9
CDR3 protein: CASSRTTSYEQYF

D gene: -
J gene: TRBJ1-6
V gene: TRBV4-1
CDR3 protein: CASSADAQRNSPLHF

D gene: -
J gene: TRBJ2-1
V gene: TRBV15
CDR3 protein: CATSSPHEQFF

D gene: TRBD2
J gene: TRBJ2-3
V gene: TRBV28
CDR3 protein: CASSLRLAVDTDTQYF

D gene: -
J gene: TRBJ1-1
V gene: TRBV11-2
CDR3 protein: CASSLDWGNTEAFF

D gene: TRBD2
J gene: TRBJ2-3
V gene: TRBV7-9
CDR3 protein: CASSYSGRADRTDTQYF

D gene: -
J gene: TRBJ1-1
V gene: TRBV19
CDR3 protein: CASIPPGSMNTEAFF

D gene: -
J gene: TRBJ1-1
V gene: TRBV10-3
CDR3 protein: CAITPGGWNTEAFF

D gene: TRBD2
J gene: -
V gene: TRBV25-1
CDR3 protein: CARSRVAGKSPYEQYF

D gene: -
J gene: TRBJ2-5
V gene: TRBV6-5
CDR3 protein: CASSPQTSGQETQYF

D gene: TRBD1
J gene: TRBJ1-2
V gene: TRBV6-1
CDR3 protein: CASTGQGTKNYGYTF

D gene: TRBD2
J gene: TRBJ2-3
V gene: TRBV9
CDR3 protein: CASSVDGSGRATDTQYF

D gene: -
J gene: TRBJ1-2
V gene: TRBV7-8
CDR3 protein: CASSLAFEGSNYGYTF

D gene: -
J gene: TRBJ1-1
V gene: TRBV14
CDR3 protein: CASSQGVFTEAFF

D gene: -
J gene: TRBJ2-2
V gene: TRBV9
CDR3 protein: CASSAGGNTGELFF